The clone carrying this T cell receptor (beta chain) was counted ten times or more. Its antigen is currently unknown. The sample belongs to a study of regulatory T cells in long-lasting Graves disease. Described time point: newly diagnosed GD, antithyroid drugs for less than 3 months. Extracted PBMC RNA gave rise to the TCR library. Unmatched junction bases numbered 8, after V lost 7 bases and J lost 1 base. Germline CDR1 LNHDA, CDR2 SQIVND (reference sequence). This CDR3 is built from 15 residues. The authors built TCR beta libraries using iRepertoire HTBI primers and Arm-PCR of CDR3 regions. Using its own MiXCR run on the multiplex PCR reads, TCRdb lists one record per CDR3 protein. The table lists 300,000 to 450,000 distinct CDR3 sequences, roughly a sixth of them singletons. Overall study results and limits: TRBV28, TRBJ1-2 and TRBJ2-5 were segments that persistent disease favored.

The clonotype comes from a female donor with Graves disease. The chain recombines TRBV19 with TRBJ1-1; 8 positions agree with TRBD1. This specimen consisted of peripheral blood mononuclear cells (PBMCs), obtained at new diagnosis, from a patient treated with antithyroid drugs. CDR3 DNA: TGTGCCAGTACCCTGGACAGGGTAACGAACACTGAAGCTTTCTTT. Its translation is CASTLDRVTNTEAFF. Full variable domain (outside the CDR3, taken from reference TRBV19 and TRBJ1-1): DGGITQSPKYLFRKEGQNVTLSCEQNLNHDAMYWYRQDPGQGLRLIYYSQIVNDFQKGDIAEGYSVSREKKESFPLTVTSAQKNPTAFYLCASTLDRVTNTEAFFGQGTRLTVV.